What follows is one T cell receptor (beta chain) and its context. The sample is drawn from a study of blood T cell repertoires in COVID-19. Overall study: Whether acute or convalescent, the COVID-19 samples came from the United States, Italy and Spain.

Original methodology: Amplification of reference gene primers provided the estimated nucleated cell counts. Sequenced by immunoSEQ multiplex PCR; TCRdb stores in-frame clones only, minus some. V and J calls and clone size are copied from that table; D and trimming were computed from the DNA. Of approximately 170,000 clones detected, about 86% appear once; the ten largest clones hold roughly 2.6%. The CDR3 contains 15 residues. CDR1 is SGHAT and CDR2 is FQNNGV in the germline V gene. The ends lost 3 bases at V and 6 bases at J; junction bases unmatched: 4. This TCR derives from a human donor with acute or convalescent COVID-19. The donor label of this sample is uncertain. The sequencing sample was made of peripheral blood. This chain links TRBV11-2 with TRBJ2-1; 11 positions agree with TRBD2. CDR3 sequence (DNA): TGTGCCAGCAGCTTTGCCGGGACTAGCGGCAATGAGCAGTTCTTC. This sequence encodes CASSFAGTSGNEQFF.